These 3 T cell receptor beta chains were sequenced from one sample in a study of beta chain features in type 1 diabetes. All of the isolated RNA was reverse transcribed, so expressed TCRB transcripts were sequenced. The data were produced by immunoSEQ multiplex PCR, yet TCRdb's version contains in-frame clones alone and is incomplete. The repertoire has a few hundred thousand clones, approximately 15% of them found once; the top ten carry under 0.02%. The sample comprised naive CD4+ T cells from blood. The receptors stem from a young woman in good health.

The gene calls are TRBV9 and TRBJ2-5; the match to TRBD2 covers 9 bases. This CDR3 region has 16 residues. Germline V gene lookup returns CDR1 SGDLS and CDR2 YYNGEE. Trimming at V came to 0 bases and at J to 4 bases, leaving 7 bases not matched to a gene. Here the CDR3 reads CASSVGVAGARETQYF. CDR3 DNA: TGTGCCAGCAGCGTAGGGGTAGCGGGAGCTCGAGAGACCCAGTACTTC.

The chain links TRBV29-1 to TRBJ1-2; D is possibly TRBD1 (6 bases). The CDR3 length is 17 residues. Germline V CDR1 and CDR2: SQVTM, ANQGSEA. Trimming left V 6 bases short and J 6 bases short, with 29 bases between. CDR3 in amino acids: CSVPKVRGGRFNNGYTF. CDR3 nucleotide sequence: TGCAGCGTCCCCAAAGTACGCGGGGGGCGATTTAATAATGGCTACACCTTC.

This chain joins TRBV6-5 and TRBJ2-7, with D perhaps matching TRBD1 (6 bases). V lost 6 bases and J lost 2, with 11 bases in between. Germline CDR1 and CDR2: MNHEY and SVGAGI. The CDR3 has 13 residues. The CDR3: CASRRGYPYEQYF. CDR3 bases: TGTGCCAGCAGGAGGGGGTACCCCTACGAGCAGTACTTC.